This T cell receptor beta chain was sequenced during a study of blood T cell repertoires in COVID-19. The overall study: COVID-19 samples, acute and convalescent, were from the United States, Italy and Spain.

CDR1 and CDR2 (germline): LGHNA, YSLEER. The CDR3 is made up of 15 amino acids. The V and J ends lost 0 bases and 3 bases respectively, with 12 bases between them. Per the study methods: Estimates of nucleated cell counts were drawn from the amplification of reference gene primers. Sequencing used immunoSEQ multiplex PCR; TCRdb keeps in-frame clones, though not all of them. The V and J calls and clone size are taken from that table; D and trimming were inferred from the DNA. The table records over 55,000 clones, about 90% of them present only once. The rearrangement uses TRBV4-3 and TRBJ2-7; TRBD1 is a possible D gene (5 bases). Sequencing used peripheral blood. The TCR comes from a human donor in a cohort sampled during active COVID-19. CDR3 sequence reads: CASSQDLGANYEQYF. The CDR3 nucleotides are TGCGCCAGCAGCCAAGATCTAGGGGCAAACTACGAGCAGTACTTC.